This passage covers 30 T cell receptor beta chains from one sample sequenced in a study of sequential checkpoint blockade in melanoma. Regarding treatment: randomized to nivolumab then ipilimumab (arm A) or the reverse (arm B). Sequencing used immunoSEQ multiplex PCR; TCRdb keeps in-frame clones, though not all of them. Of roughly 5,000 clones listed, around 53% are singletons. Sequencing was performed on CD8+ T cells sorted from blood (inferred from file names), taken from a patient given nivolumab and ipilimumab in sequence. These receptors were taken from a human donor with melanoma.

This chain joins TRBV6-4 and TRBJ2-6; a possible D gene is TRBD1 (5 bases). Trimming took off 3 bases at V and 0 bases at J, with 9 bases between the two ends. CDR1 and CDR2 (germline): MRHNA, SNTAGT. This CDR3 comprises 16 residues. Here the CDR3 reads CASSEGPSSGANVLTF. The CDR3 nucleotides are TGTGCCAGCAGTGAGGGGCCGAGCTCTGGGGCCAACGTCCTGACTTTC.

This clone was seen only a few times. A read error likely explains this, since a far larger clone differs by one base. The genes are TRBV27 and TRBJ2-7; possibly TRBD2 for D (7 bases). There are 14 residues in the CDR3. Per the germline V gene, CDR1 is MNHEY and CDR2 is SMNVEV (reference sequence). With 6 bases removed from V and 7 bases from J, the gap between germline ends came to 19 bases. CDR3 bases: TGTGCCAGCAGCCGGGGGGCGGGATACAATGAGCAGTACTTC. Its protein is CASSRGAGYNEQYF.

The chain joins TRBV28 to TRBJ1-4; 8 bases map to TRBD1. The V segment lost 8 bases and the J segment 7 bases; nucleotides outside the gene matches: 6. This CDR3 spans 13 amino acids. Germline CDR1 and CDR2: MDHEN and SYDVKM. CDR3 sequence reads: CASADRAREKLFF. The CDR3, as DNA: TGTGCCAGCGCGGACAGGGCCCGTGAAAAACTGTTTTTT.

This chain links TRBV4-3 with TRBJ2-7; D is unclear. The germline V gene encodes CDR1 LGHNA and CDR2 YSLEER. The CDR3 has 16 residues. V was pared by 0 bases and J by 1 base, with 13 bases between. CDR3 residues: CASSQDLGGWSYEQYF. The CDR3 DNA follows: TGCGCCAGCAGCCAAGATCTCGGCGGATGGTCCTACGAGCAGTACTTC.

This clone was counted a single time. CDR3 nucleotides: TGTGCCAGCAGTCCGGGGTTTGGAAACACCATATATTTT. Its protein is CASSPGFGNTIYF. This chain connects TRBV6-5 to TRBJ1-3, with D uncertain. Trimming cost V 5 bases and J 3 bases, with 8 bases left between them. CDR1 and CDR2 from the germline V gene are MNHEY and SVGAGI. CDR3 length: 13 residues.

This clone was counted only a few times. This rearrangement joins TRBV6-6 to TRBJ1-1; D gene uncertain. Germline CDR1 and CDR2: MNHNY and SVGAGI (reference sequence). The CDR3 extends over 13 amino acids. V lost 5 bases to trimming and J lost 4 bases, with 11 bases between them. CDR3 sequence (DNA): TGTGCCAGCAGTGCGGGGTCCTTCACTGAAGCTTTCTTT. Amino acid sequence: CASSAGSFTEAFF.

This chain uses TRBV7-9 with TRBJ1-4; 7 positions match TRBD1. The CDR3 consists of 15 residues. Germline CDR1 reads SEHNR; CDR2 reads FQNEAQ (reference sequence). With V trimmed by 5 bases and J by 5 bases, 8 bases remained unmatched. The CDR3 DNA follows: TGTGCCAGCAGCCCGTGGACAGGAGTAAATGAAAAACTGTTTTTT. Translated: CASSPWTGVNEKLFF.

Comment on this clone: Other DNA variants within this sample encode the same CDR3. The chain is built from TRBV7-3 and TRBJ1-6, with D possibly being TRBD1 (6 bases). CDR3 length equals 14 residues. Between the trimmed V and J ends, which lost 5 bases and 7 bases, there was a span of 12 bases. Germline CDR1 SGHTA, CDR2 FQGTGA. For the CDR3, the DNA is TGTGCCAGCAGCCCGACAGGAGCCAATTCACCCCTCCACTTT. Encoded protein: CASSPTGANSPLHF.

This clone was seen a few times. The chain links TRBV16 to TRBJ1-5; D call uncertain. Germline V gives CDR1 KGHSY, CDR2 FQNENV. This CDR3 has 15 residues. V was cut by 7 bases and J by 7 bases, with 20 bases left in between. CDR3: CASTTVGSGRQPQHF. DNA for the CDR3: TGTGCCAGCACGACGGTCGGCAGCGGAAGGCAGCCCCAGCATTTT.

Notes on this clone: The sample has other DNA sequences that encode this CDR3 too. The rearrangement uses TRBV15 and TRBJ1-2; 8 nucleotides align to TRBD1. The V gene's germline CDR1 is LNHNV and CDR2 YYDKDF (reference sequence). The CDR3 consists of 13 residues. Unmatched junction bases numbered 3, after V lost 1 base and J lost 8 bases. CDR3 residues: CATSRGTGYGYTF. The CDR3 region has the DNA TGTGCCACCAGCAGAGGGACAGGGTACGGCTACACCTTC.

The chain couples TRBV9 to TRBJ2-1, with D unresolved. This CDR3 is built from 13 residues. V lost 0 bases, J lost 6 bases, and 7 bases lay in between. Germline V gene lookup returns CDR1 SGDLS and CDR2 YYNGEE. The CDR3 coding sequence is TGTGCCAGCAGCGTAGACTCCGGCAATGAGCAGTTCTTC. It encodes CASSVDSGNEQFF.

In nucleotides, the CDR3 is TGTGCCAGCAGCTTAGAGGTGGGGGCGGGTTCGGAGACCCAGTACTTC. Its translation is CASSLEVGAGSETQYF. The chain joins TRBV7-8 to TRBJ2-5; D may be TRBD1 (6 bases). The CDR3 totals 16 residues. Per germline, CDR1 SGHVS and CDR2 FQNEAQ. V was shortened by 1 base and J by 5 bases, with 17 bases between the two germline ends.

CDR3 sequence (DNA): TGTGCCAGCAGCTTAGTACTAGTACTCCGGCGTAGGGAGCAGTACTTC. It encodes CASSLVLVLRRREQYF. The gene calls are TRBV11-3 and TRBJ2-7; D perhaps matches TRBD2 (5 bases). The CDR3 runs to 16 residues. V was shortened by 1 base and J by 7 bases, with 20 bases between the two germline ends. Germline loops: CDR1 SGHNT, CDR2 YENEEA.

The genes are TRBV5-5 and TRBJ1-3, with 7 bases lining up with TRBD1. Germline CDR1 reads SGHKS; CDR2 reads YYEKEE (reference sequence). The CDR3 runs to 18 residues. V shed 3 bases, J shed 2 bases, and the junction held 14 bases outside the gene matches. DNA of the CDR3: TGTGCCAGCAGCTCTGGCCCATTTCCCGGGACAGCTGGAAACACCATATATTTT. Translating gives CASSSGPFPGTAGNTIYF.

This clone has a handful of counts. CDR3 sequence: CSVATGARNQPQHF. CDR3 nucleotides: TGCAGCGTTGCCACAGGGGCCCGTAATCAGCCCCAGCATTTT. The chain has TRBV29-1 and TRBJ1-5; 7 nucleotides line up with TRBD1. This CDR3 is 14 amino acids long. Germline CDR1 is SQVTM and CDR2 is ANQGSEA. V trimming: 4 bases; J trimming: 4 bases; junction bases outside the gene matches: 7.

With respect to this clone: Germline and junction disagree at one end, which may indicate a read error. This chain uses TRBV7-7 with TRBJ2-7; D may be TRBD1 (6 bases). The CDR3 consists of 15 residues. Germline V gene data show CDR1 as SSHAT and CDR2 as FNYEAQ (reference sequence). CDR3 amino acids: CASSPQTGPLYEQYF. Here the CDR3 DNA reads TGTGCTAGCAGCCCCCAAACAGGGCCTTTGTACGAGCAGTACTTC. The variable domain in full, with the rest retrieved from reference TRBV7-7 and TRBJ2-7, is GAGVSQSPRYKVTKRGQDVTLRCDPISSHATLYWYQQALGQGPEFLTYFNYEAQPDKSGLPSDRFSAERPEGSISTLTIQRTEQRDSAMYRCASSPQTGPLYEQYFGPGTRLTVT.

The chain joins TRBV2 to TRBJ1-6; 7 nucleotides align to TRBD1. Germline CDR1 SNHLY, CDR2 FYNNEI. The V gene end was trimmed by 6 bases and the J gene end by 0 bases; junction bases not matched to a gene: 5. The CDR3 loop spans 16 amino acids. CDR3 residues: CASSTGVFSYNSPLHF. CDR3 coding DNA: TGTGCCAGCAGCACAGGGGTTTTCTCCTATAATTCACCCCTCCACTTT.

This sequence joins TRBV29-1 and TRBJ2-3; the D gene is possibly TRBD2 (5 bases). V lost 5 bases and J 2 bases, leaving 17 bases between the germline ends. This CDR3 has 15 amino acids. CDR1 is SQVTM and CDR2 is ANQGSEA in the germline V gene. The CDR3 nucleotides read TGCAGCGTTTCCGCTACGGGGAGTTTCACAGATACGCAGTATTTT. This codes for CSVSATGSFTDTQYF.

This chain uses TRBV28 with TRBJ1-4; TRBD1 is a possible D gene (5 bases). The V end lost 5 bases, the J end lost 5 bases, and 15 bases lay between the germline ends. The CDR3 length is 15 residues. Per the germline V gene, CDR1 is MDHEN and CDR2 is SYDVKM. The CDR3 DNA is TGTGCCAGCAGTCTCAGGGTTGCTGGGAATGAAAAACTGTTTTTT. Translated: CASSLRVAGNEKLFF.

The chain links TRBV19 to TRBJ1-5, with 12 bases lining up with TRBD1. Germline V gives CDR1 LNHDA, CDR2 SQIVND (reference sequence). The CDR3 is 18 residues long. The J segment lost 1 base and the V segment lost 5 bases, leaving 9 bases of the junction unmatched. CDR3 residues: CASSVRPGQGASNQPQHF. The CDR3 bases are TGTGCCAGTAGTGTACGCCCGGGACAGGGGGCGAGCAATCAGCCCCAGCATTTT.

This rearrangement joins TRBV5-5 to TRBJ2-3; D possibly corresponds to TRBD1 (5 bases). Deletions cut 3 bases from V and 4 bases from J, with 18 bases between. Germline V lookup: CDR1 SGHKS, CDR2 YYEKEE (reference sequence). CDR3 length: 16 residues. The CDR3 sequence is CASSSIEGASPDTQYF. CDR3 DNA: TGTGCCAGCAGCTCCATAGAAGGGGCGAGTCCAGATACGCAGTATTTT.

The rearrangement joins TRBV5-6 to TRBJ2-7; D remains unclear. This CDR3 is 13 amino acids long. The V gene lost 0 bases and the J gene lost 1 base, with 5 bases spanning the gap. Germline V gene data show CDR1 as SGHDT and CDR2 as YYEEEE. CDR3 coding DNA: TGTGCCAGCAGCTTGGGCCGGTCCTACGAGCAGTACTTC. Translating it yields CASSLGRSYEQYF. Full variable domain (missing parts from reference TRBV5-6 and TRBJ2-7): DAGVTQSPTHLIKTRGQQVTLRCSPKSGHDTVSWYQQALGQGPQFIFQYYEEEERQRGNFPDRFSGHQFPNYSSELNVNALLLGDSALYLCASSLGRSYEQYFGPGTRLTVT.

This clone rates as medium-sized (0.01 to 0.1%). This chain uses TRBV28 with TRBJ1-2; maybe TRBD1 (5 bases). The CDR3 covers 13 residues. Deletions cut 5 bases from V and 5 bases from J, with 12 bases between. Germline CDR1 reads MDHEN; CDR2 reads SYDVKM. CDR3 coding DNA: TGTGCCAGCAGTCCACCCTCAGGGTATGGCTACACCTTC. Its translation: CASSPPSGYGYTF.

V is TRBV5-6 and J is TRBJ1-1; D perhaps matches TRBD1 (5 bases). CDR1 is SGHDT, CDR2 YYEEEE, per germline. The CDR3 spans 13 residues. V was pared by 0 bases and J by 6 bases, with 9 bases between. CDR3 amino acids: CASSLGQGPEAFF. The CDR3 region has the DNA TGTGCCAGCAGCTTGGGGCAGGGCCCTGAAGCTTTCTTT. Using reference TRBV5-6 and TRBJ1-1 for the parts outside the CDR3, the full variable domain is DAGVTQSPTHLIKTRGQQVTLRCSPKSGHDTVSWYQQALGQGPQFIFQYYEEEERQRGNFPDRFSGHQFPNYSSELNVNALLLGDSALYLCASSLGQGPEAFFGQGTRLTVV.

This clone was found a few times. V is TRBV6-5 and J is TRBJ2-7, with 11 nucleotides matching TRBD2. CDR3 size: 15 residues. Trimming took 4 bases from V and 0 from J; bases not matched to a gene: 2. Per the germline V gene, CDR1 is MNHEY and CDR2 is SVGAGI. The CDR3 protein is CASSLAGGSSYEQYF. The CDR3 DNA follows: TGTGCCAGCAGTTTAGCGGGGGGGAGCTCCTACGAGCAGTACTTC.

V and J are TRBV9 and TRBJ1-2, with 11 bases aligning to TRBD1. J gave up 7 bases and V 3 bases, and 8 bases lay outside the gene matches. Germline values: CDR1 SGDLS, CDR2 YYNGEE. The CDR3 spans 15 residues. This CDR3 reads CASSGTGQGVFGYTF. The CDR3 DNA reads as TGTGCCAGCAGCGGAACGGGACAGGGGGTGTTTGGCTACACCTTC.

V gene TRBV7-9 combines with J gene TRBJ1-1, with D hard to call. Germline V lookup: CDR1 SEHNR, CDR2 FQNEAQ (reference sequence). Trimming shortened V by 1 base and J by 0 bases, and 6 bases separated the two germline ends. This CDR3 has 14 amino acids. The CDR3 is CASSLGGLNTEAFF. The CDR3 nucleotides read TGTGCCAGCAGCTTAGGAGGGCTGAACACTGAAGCTTTCTTT.

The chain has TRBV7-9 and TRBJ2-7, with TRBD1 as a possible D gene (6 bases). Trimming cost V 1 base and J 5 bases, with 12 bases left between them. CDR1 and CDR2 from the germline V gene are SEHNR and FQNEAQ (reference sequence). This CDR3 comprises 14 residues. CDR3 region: CASSLEDSGNEQYF. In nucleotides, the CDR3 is TGTGCCAGCAGCTTAGAGGACAGCGGAAACGAGCAGTACTTC.

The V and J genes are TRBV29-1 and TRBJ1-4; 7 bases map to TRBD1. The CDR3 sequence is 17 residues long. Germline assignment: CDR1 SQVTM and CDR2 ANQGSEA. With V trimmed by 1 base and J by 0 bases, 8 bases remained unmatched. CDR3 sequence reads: CSVEVPYDRATNEKLFF. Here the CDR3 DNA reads TGCAGCGTTGAAGTCCCCTATGACAGGGCAACTAATGAAAAACTGTTTTTT.

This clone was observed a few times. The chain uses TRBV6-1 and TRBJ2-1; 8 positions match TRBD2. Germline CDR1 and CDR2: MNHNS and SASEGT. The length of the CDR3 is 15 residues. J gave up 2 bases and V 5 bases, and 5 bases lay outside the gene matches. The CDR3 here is CASSSYGGAYNEQFF. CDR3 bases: TGTGCCAGCAGTAGTTACGGGGGGGCCTACAATGAGCAGTTCTTC.